Below, 9 T cell receptor beta chains from the same sample are listed, as sequenced in a study of shared clonotypes between healthy human individuals. CD45RO-negative, CCR7-positively selected cells formed the naive CD8 fraction, excluding terminally differentiated effector memory CD45RA+ cells. TCRdb's table, derived via immunoSEQ multiplex PCR, lists solely in-frame clones and lacks some. In the table there are about 820,000 clones, 90% to 95% of which are singletons. The sample consisted of naive CD8+ T cells sorted from blood. The receptors come from a man aged 25 to 45 in good health.

The CDR3 nucleotides are TGCAGCGTTGTTCCAATACTTAAACTGGGAGCCAAAAACATTCAGTACTTC. Encoded protein: CSVVPILKLGAKNIQYF. The chain links TRBV29-1 to TRBJ2-4; D gene uncertain. The CDR3 is 17 residues long. The germline V gene has CDR1 SQVTM and CDR2 ANQGSEA. V lost 4 bases, J lost 0 bases, and 19 bases lay in between.

The rearrangement joins TRBV27 to TRBJ2-3; D is undetermined. Per germline, CDR1 MNHEY and CDR2 SMNVEV (reference sequence). V was cut by 3 bases and J by 6 bases, with 7 bases left in between. The CDR3 extends over 12 amino acids. The CDR3 nucleotides are TGTGCCAGCAGTTTCACCGGCGATACGCAGTATTTT. Protein: CASSFTGDTQYF.

Here the CDR3 reads CASSLDWNEQFF. The CDR3 nucleotides read TGTGCCAGCTCGCTGGACTGGAATGAGCAGTTCTTC. The chain uses TRBV18 and TRBJ2-1; D is perhaps TRBD2 (5 bases). CDR1 is KGHSH, CDR2 LQKENI, per germline. The length of the CDR3 is 12 residues. V was shortened by 6 bases and J by 7 bases, with 10 bases between the two germline ends.

The chain has TRBV30 and TRBJ2-3, with D hard to call. The germline V and J ends were trimmed by 1 base and 5 bases, with 7 bases remaining between them. There are 12 residues in the CDR3. Germline CDR1 and CDR2: GTSNPN and SVGIG (reference sequence). Written as DNA, the CDR3 is TGTGCCTGGAGTGGTGAGAAAGATACGCAGTATTTT. This encodes CAWSGEKDTQYF.

This chain connects TRBV4-3 to TRBJ2-2; D unclear. Germline CDR1 LGHNA, CDR2 YSLEER. V was trimmed by 0 bases and J by 7 bases, leaving 9 bases between them. The CDR3 consists of 14 residues. CDR3 amino acids: CASSQDLWVGELFF. The CDR3, as DNA: TGCGCCAGCAGCCAAGATTTGTGGGTCGGGGAGCTGTTTTTT.

This chain connects TRBV4-2 to TRBJ2-1; D ambiguous. This CDR3 contains 14 residues. Germline CDR1 reads LGHNA; CDR2 reads YNFKEQ. V gave up 1 base and J gave up 5 bases, with 9 bases separating them. CDR3 in DNA: TGTGCCAGCAGCCAAGTTGAAGGAAACAATGAGCAGTTCTTC. It codes for CASSQVEGNNEQFF.

The chain employs TRBV7-8 and TRBJ2-1; TRBD2 aligns across 7 bases. Germline V lookup: CDR1 SGHVS, CDR2 FQNEAQ. The CDR3 totals 15 residues. Trimming took 6 bases from V and 4 from J; bases not matched to a gene: 9. The CDR3 DNA follows: TGTGCCAGCAGTGATCGGACTAGTCGTTACAATGAGCAGTTCTTC. Its translation is CASSDRTSRYNEQFF.

This chain uses TRBV9 with TRBJ2-1; D may be TRBD2 (6 bases). The germline V and J ends were trimmed by 3 bases and 10 bases, with 11 bases remaining between them. The CDR3 length is 12 residues. Germline loops: CDR1 SGDLS, CDR2 YYNGEE. CDR3 nucleotide sequence: TGTGCCAGCAGCGACCCTCGGGAGGAGCAGTTCTTC. It codes for CASSDPREEQFF.

The rearrangement links TRBV30 to TRBJ2-3; 9 bases are a match to TRBD2. This CDR3 has 18 residues. The germline V gene has CDR1 GTSNPN and CDR2 SVGIG (reference sequence). Trimming removed 1 base from V and 0 bases from J; junction bases left unmatched: 11. CDR3 in DNA: TGTGCCTGGAGTGAAAGTCTGGCGGGAGGGTGGAGCACAGATACGCAGTATTTT. Translation gives CAWSESLAGGWSTDTQYF. Drawing the rest from reference TRBV30 and TRBJ2-3, the complete variable domain is SQTIHQWPATLVQPVGSPLSLECTVEGTSNPNLYWYRQAAGRGLQLLFYSVGIGQISSEVPQNLSASRPQDRQFILSSKKLLLSDSGFYLCAWSESLAGGWSTDTQYFGPGTRLTVL.